This TCR beta chain was retrieved from a study of T-cell memory formation after mild COVID-19. TCRdb reanalysed the 5' RACE reads using MiXCR and keeps one entry per CDR3 protein. The sample includes roughly 340,000 distinct CDR3 sequences, roughly 15% seen only once; the top ten take 20% to 25%. Germline lookup yields CDR1 SGHAT and CDR2 FQNNGV. Trimming removed 1 base from V and 13 bases from J, with 11 bases in between. This CDR3 spans 12 amino acids. This sequence originates from a man aged 18 to 29 who had mild COVID-19 (a few samples of this study predate the infection). Cell type and time point are not known. The material sequenced was PBMCs or a T cell subset sorted from them (not recorded which). The chain uses TRBV11-2 and TRBJ2-1; the D gene is possibly TRBD2 (6 bases). CDR3 loop: CASSLGGTSQFF. In DNA, the CDR3 is TGTGCCAGCAGCTTAGGGGGGACTTCACAGTTCTTC.